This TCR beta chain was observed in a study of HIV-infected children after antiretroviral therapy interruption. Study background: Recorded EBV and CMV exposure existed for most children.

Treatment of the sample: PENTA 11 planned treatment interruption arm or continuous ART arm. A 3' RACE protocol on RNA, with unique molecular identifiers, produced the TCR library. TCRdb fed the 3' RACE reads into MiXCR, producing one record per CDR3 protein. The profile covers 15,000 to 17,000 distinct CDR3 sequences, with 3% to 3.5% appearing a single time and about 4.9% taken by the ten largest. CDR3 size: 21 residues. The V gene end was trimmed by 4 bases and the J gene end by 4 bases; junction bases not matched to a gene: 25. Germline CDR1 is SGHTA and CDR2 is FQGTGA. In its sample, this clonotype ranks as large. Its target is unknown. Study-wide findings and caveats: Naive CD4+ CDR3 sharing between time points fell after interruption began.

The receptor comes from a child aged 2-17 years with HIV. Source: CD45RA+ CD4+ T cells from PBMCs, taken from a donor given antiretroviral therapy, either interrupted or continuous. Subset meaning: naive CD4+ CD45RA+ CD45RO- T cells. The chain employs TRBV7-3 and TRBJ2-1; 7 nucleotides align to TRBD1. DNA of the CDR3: TGTGCCAGCAGCTACTCAGCCGGGACAGACCTAAGGGGTGCCAATTACAATGAGCAGTTCTTC. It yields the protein CASSYSAGTDLRGANYNEQFF.